These 13 T cell receptor beta chains came from one sample sequenced in a study of blood T cells in healthy people across ages. Alongside a J-beta primer mix, a sample-barcoded 5' primer served in a second PCR lasting about 7 to 11 cycles. TCRdb called the 5' RACE reads again in MiXCR, with one record for every CDR3 protein. The sample lists roughly 800,000 distinct CDR3 sequences, over 45% occurring once. The sample was blood. Receptor source: a man aged 25 to 45 in good health.

In this sample, this clonotype turned up a few times. CDR3 residues: CASSYYGSSGANVLTF. CDR3 DNA sequence: TGTGCCAGCAGTTACTATGGGAGCTCTGGGGCCAACGTCCTGACTTTC. The chain uses TRBV6-7 and TRBJ2-6, with TRBD2 as a possible D gene (5 bases). Being an ORF, TRBV6-7 has a function that is uncertain. The CDR3 contains 16 residues. The ends were cut back, 1 base at V and 0 bases at J, with 7 bases in the middle.

The CDR3 DNA reads as TGCAGCGTTGGGACAGGGGGCGATGATACGCAGTATTTT. Protein: CSVGTGGDDTQYF. The J gene is TRBJ2-3, the V gene TRBV29-1; 11 bases are shared with TRBD1. The J segment lost 6 bases and the V segment lost 4 bases, leaving 3 bases of the junction unmatched. CDR1 and CDR2 (germline): SQVTM, ANQGSEA. The CDR3 has 13 residues.

CDR3 nucleotides: TGTGCCAGCACCCTTCCGGGATGGAATGAGCAGTTCTTC. Protein product: CASTLPGWNEQFF. The chain couples TRBV7-9 to TRBJ2-1; possible D gene TRBD2, 5 bases. CDR3 length: 13 amino acids. Per the germline V gene, CDR1 is SEHNR and CDR2 is FQNEAQ (reference sequence). The ends were cut back, 7 bases at V and 7 bases at J, with 14 bases in the middle.

In its sample, this clonotype was seen a few times. The CDR3 DNA sequence: TGTGCCAGCAGTGAATCAGCAGTAAACTATGGCTACACCTTC. Its protein product is CASSESAVNYGYTF. The J gene is TRBJ1-2, the V gene TRBV25-1, with D unclear. The germline V and J ends were trimmed by 1 base and 2 bases, with 8 bases remaining between them. The CDR3 covers 14 residues. Germline CDR1 reads MGHDK; CDR2 reads SYGVNS.

The chain employs TRBV6-2 or TRBV6-3 and TRBJ2-6; TRBD1 matches 7 bases. Losses at the gene ends were 7 bases for V and 2 bases for J; bases not matched to a gene: 5. The CDR3 spans 15 residues. The germline CDR1 and CDR2 sequences are MNHEY and SVGEGT. The CDR3 DNA follows: TGTGCCAGCACCACAACAGGGGCTGGGGCCAACGTCCTGACTTTC. Translation gives CASTTTGAGANVLTF.

The rearrangement uses TRBV21-1 and TRBJ2-1; no check of the table's D call, TRBD1, against the DNA was made. TRBV21-1 corresponds to a pseudogene. The CDR3 is made up of 21 amino acids. The CDR3 spells CASSNPPAGGFERGGYNEQFF. CDR3 in DNA: TGTGCCAGCAGCAATCCCCCGGCAGGGGGCTTCGAGAGGGGGGGGTACAATGAGCAGTTCTTC.

The chain carries TRBV9 and TRBJ2-1; no firm D call. CDR1 and CDR2 from the germline V gene are SGDLS and YYNGEE. Trimming took off 3 bases at V and 5 bases at J, with 9 bases between the two ends. This CDR3 has 13 residues. DNA for the CDR3: TGTGCCAGCAGCGCGAGACCAGACAATGAGCAGTTCTTC. This sequence encodes CASSARPDNEQFF.

This chain links TRBV10-3 with TRBJ1-1; D ambiguous. The germline CDR1 and CDR2 sequences are ENHRY and SYGVKD. The ends were cut back, 3 bases at V and 10 bases at J, with 12 bases in the middle. CDR3 length: 12 residues. The CDR3: CAISEGGRGAFF. DNA for the CDR3: TGTGCCATCAGTGAAGGCGGACGGGGAGCTTTCTTT.

This chain links TRBV20-1 with TRBJ1-6, with TRBD1 matching over 11 bases. CDR1 is DFQATT and CDR2 is SNEGSKA in the germline V gene (reference sequence). The CDR3 is made up of 15 amino acids. V shed 6 bases, J shed 7 bases, and the junction held 8 bases outside the gene matches. For the CDR3, the DNA is TGCAGTGCCCCCACGGACAGGGGGCGGAATTCACCCCTCCACTTT. It is translated as CSAPTDRGRNSPLHF.

This clonotype occurred once. The gene calls are TRBV12-3 or TRBV12-4 and TRBJ2-5, with D perhaps matching TRBD1 (6 bases). This CDR3 is built from 15 residues. V was shortened by 5 bases and J by 5 bases, with 18 bases between the two germline ends. This CDR3 reads CASSPRDTEGETQYF. The CDR3 DNA follows: TGTGCCAGCAGTCCCAGGGACACCGAGGGGGAGACCCAGTACTTC.

V and J are TRBV12-3 or TRBV12-4 and TRBJ2-1; D is uncertain. The CDR3 loop spans 12 amino acids. Trimming pared 1 base from V and 15 bases from J, leaving 13 bases between. CDR3: CASSLGSGRLFF. CDR3 nucleotide sequence: TGTGCCAGCAGTTTAGGTTCGGGTAGGCTGTTCTTC.

At least ten counts were recorded for this clonotype. This chain joins TRBV4-2 and TRBJ2-1; D is tentatively TRBD1 or TRBD2 (5 bases each). V was shortened by 0 bases and J by 7 bases, with 13 bases between the two germline ends. The CDR3 length is 15 residues. Looked up from germline, CDR1 is LGHNA and CDR2 is YNFKEQ. The CDR3 region is CASSQDRQGGNEQFF. CDR3 DNA sequence: TGTGCCAGCAGCCAAGATCGGCAGGGCGGGAATGAGCAGTTCTTC.

The chain combines TRBV13 with TRBJ2-3, with a tentative D call TRBD2 (6 bases). V was trimmed by 5 bases and J by 0 bases, leaving 21 bases between them. Germline V gene lookup returns CDR1 PRHDT and CDR2 FYEKMQ (reference sequence). The CDR3 is 18 residues long. CDR3 sequence: CASSAVRGQRASTDTQYF. The CDR3 bases are TGTGCCAGCAGCGCCGTGCGGGGCCAGCGGGCTAGCACAGATACGCAGTATTTT. Full variable domain (outside the CDR3, taken from reference TRBV13 and TRBJ2-3): AAGVIQSPRHLIKEKRETATLKCYPIPRHDTVYWYQQGPGQDPQFLISFYEKMQSDKGSIPDRFSAQQFSDYHSELNMSSLELGDSALYFCASSAVRGQRASTDTQYFGPGTRLTVL.